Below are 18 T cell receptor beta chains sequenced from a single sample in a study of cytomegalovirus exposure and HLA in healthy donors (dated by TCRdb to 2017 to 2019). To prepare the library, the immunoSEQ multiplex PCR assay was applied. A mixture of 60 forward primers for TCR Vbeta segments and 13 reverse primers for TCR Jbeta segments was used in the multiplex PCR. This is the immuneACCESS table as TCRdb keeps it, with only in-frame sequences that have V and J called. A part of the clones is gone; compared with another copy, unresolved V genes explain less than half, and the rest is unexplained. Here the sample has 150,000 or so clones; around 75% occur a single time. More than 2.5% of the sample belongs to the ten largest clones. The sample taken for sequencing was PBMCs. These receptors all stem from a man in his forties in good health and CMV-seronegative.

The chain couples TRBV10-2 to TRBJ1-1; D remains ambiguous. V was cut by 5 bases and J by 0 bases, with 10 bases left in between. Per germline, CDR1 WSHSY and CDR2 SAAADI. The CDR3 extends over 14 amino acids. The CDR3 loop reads CASSFGLLNTEAFF. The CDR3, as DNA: TGCGCCAGCAGTTTCGGACTATTGAACACTGAAGCTTTCTTT.

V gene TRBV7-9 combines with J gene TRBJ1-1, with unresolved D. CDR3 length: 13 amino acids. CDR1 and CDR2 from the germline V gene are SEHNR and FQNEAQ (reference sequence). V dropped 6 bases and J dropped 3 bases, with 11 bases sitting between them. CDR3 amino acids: CASRNIRYTEAFF. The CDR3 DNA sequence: TGTGCCAGCAGAAATATACGGTACACTGAAGCTTTCTTT.

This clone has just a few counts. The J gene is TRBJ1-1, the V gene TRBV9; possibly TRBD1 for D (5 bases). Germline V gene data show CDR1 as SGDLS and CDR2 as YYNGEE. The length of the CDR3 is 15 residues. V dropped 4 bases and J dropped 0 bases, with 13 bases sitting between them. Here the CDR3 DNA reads TGTGCCAGCAGCCCCCGGACACTGATGAACACTGAAGCTTTCTTT. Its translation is CASSPRTLMNTEAFF.

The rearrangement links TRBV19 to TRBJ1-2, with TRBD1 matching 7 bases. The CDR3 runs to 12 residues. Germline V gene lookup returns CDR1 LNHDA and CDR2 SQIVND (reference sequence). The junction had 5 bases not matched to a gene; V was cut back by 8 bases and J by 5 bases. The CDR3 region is CASRTGDYGYTF. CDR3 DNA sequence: TGTGCCAGTCGGACAGGCGATTATGGCTACACCTTC.

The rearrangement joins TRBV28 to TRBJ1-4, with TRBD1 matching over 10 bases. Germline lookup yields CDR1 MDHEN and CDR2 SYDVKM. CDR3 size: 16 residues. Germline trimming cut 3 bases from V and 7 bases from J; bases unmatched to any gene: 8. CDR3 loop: CASSLDRGGLGEKLFF. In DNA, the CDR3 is TGTGCCAGCAGTTTGGACAGGGGGGGTTTGGGTGAAAAACTGTTTTTT.

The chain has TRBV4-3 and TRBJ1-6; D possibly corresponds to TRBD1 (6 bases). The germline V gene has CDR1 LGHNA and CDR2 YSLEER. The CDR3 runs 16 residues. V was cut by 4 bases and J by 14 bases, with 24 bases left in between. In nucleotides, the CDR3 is TGCGCCAGCAGCCGCGGGGGGGCCCAGGCCTCTTCGGCCCTCCACTTT. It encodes CASSRGGAQASSALHF.

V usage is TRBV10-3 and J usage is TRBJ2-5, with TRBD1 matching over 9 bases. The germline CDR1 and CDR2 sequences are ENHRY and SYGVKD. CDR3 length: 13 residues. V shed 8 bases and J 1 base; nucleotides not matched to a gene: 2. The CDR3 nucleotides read TGTGCCATCTGGGACAGGGTCCAAGAGACCCAGTACTTC. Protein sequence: CAIWDRVQETQYF.

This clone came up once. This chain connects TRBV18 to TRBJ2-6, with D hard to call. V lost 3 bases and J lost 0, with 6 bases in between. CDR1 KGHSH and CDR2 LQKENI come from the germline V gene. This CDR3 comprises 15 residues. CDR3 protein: CASSPIVSGANVLTF. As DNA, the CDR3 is TGTGCCAGCTCACCGATAGTCTCTGGGGCCAACGTCCTGACTTTC.

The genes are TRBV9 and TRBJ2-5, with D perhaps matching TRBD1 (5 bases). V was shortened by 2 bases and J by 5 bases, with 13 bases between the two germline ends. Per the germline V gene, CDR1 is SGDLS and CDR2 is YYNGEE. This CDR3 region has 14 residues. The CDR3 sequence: CASSVTGASETQYF. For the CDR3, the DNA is TGTGCCAGCAGCGTCACAGGAGCATCGGAGACCCAGTACTTC.

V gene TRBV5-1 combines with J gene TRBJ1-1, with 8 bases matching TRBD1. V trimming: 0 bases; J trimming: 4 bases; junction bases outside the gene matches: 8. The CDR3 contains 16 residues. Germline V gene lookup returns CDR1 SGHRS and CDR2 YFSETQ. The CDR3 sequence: CASSLAPTGVGTEAFF. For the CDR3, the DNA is TGCGCCAGCAGCTTGGCTCCGACAGGGGTAGGCACTGAAGCTTTCTTT.

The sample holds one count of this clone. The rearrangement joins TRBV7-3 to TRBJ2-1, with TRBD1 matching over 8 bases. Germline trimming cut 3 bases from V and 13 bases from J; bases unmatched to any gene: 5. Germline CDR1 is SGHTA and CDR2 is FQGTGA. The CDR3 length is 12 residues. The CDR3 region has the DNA TGTGCCAGCAGCTTGGACAGGGCCCCCCAGTTCTTC. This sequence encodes CASSLDRAPQFF.

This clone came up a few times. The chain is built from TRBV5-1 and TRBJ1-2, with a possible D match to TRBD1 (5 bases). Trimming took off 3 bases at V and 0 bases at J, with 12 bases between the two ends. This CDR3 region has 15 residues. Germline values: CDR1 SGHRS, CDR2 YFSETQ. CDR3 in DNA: TGCGCCAGCAGCTGGGGCCGGGGGGCTAACTATGGCTACACCTTC. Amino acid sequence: CASSWGRGANYGYTF.

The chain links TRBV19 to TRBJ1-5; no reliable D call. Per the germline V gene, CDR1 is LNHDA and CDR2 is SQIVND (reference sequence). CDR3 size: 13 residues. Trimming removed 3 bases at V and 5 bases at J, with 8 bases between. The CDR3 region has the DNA TGTGCCAGTAGTATTGAGGATGATCAGCCCCAGCATTTT. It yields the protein CASSIEDDQPQHF.

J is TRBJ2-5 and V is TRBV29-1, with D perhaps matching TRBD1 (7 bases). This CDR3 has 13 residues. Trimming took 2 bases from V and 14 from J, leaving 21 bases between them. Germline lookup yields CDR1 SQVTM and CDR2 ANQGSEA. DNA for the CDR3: TGCAGCGTTGAATTAGTTGGGCAGGGGGGACCCTACTTC. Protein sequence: CSVELVGQGGPYF.

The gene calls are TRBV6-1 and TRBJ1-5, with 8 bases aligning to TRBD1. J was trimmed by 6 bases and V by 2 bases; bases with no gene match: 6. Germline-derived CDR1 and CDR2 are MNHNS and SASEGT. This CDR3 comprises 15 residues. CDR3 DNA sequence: TGTGCCAGCAGTGAATCAGGGGGCGAGGCTCAGCCCCAGCATTTT. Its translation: CASSESGGEAQPQHF.

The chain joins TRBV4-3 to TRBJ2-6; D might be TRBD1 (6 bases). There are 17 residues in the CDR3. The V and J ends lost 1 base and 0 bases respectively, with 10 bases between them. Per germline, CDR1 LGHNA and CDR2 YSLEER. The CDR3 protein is CASSQGIQGSGANVLTF. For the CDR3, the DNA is TGCGCCAGCAGCCAAGGCATACAGGGCTCTGGGGCCAACGTCCTGACTTTC.

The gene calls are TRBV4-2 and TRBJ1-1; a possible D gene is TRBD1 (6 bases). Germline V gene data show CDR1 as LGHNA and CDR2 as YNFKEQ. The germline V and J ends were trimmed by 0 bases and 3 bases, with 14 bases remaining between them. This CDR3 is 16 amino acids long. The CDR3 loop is CASSQEGAGADTEAFF. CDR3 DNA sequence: TGTGCCAGCAGCCAAGAAGGGGCAGGGGCGGACACTGAAGCTTTCTTT.

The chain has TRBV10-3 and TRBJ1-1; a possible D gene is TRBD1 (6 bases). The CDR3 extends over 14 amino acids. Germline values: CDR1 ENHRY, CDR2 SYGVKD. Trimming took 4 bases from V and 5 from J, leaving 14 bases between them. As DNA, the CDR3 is TGTGCCATCAGTGGATCCACAGGGAATACTGAAGCTTTCTTT. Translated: CAISGSTGNTEAFF.